This TCR beta chain was documented in a study of CDR3 diversity in severe acne. The CDR3 extends over 13 amino acids. CDR1 DFQATT and CDR2 SNEGSKA come from the germline V gene (reference sequence). Trimming removed 3 bases at V and 1 base at J, with 10 bases between. TCRdb re-derived calls from the PCR reads in MiXCR, one entry per CDR3 protein. Of tens of thousands of distinct CDR3 sequences in the sample, around 50% are singletons; the top ten hold roughly an eighth. This clonotype was detected only once. The source is a male donor in good health, without acne. Sequenced material: blood. J is TRBJ2-7 and V is TRBV20-1; the D gene is possibly TRBD1 (5 bases). The CDR3 DNA sequence: TGCAGTGCTAGGGACACAAATTCCTACGAGCAGTACTTC. This sequence encodes CSARDTNSYEQYF.